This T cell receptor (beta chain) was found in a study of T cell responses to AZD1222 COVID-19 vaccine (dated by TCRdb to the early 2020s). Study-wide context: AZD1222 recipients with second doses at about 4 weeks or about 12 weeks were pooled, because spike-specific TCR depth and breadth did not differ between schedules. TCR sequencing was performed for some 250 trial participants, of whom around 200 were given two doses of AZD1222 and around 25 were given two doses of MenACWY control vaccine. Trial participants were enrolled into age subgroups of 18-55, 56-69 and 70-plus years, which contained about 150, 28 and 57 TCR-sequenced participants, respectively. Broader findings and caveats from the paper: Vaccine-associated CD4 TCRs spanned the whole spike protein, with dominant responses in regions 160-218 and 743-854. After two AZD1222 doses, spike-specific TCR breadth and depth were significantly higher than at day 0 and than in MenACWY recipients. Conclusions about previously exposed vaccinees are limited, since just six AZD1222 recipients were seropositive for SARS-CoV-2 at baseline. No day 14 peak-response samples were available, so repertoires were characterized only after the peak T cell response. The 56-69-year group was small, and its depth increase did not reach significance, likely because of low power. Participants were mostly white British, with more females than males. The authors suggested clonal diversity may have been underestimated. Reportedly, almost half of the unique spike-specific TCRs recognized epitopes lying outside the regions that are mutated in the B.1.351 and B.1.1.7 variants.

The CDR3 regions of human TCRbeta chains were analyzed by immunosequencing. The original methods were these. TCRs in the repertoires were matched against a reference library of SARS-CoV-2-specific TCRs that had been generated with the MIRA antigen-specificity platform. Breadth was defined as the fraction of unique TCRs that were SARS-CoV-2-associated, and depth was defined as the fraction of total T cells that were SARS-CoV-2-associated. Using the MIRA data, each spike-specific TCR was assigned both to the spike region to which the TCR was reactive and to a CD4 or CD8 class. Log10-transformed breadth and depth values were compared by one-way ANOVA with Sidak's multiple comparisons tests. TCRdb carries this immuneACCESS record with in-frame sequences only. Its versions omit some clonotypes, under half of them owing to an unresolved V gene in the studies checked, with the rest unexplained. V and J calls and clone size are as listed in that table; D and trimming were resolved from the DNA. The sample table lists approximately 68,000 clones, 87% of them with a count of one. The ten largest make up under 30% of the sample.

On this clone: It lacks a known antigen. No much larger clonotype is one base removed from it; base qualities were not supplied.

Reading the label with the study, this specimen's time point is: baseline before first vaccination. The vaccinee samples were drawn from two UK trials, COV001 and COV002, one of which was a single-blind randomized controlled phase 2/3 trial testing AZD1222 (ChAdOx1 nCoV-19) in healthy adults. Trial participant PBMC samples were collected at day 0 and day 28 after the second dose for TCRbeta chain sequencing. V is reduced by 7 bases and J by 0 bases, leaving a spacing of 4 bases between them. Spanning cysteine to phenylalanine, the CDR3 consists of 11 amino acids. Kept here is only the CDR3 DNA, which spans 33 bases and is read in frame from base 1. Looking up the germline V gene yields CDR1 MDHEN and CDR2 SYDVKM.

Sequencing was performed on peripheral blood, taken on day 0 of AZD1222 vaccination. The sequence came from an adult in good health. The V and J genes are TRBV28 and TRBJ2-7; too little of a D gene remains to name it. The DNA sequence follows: TGTGCCAGCACGGACTCCTACGAGCAGTACTTC. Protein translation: CASTDSYEQYF.